This T cell receptor beta chain came from a study of cytomegalovirus exposure and HLA in healthy donors. Concerning this clone itself: Its antigen remains unknown.

The study ran its PCR with 60 Vbeta and 13 Jbeta primers. Here immunoSEQ multiplex PCR was the method, and the copy in TCRdb shows in-frame clones only, minus some. The sample includes around 150,000 clones, around 72% of them seen just once. V was clipped by 6 bases and J by 1 base, with 9 bases between them. CDR1 is SGHTA, CDR2 FQGTGA, per germline. The CDR3 runs 13 residues. General observations from the study: The number of N-insertions in an Asian-associated ancestry cluster was reportedly below the approximately 700-donor mean in a later analysis. For TCR beta chains, V- and J-gene trimming was later linked to a missense DCLRE1C variant.

The gene calls are TRBV7-3 and TRBJ1-1, with a possible D match to TRBD1 (5 bases). The clonotype was recovered from a human donor in good health. The sample taken for sequencing was PBMCs. CDR3 sequence reads: CASRLGGNTEAFF. The CDR3 DNA sequence: TGTGCCAGCAGGCTCGGGGGGAACACTGAAGCTTTCTTT. Full variable domain (outside the CDR3, taken from reference TRBV7-3 and TRBJ1-1): GAGVSQTPSNKVTEKGKYVELRCDPISGHTALYWYRQSLGQGPEFLIYFQGTGAADDSGLPNDRFFAVRPEGSVSTLKIQRTERGDSAVYLCASRLGGNTEAFFGQGTRLTVV.